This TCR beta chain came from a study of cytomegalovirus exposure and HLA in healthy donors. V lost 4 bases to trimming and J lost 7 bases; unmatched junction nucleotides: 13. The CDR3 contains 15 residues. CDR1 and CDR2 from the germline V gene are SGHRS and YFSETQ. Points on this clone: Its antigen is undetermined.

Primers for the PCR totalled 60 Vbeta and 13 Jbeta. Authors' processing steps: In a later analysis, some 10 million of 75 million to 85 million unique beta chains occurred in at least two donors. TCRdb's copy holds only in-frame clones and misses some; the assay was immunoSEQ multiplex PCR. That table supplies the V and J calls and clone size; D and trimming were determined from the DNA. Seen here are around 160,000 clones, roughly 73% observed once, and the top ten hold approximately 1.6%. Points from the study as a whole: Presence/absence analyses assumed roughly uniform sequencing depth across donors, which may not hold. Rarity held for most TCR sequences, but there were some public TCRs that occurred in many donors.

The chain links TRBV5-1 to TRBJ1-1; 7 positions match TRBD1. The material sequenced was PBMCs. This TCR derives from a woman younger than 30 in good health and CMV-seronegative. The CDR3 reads CASSPTGSGFIEAFF. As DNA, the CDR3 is TGCGCCAGCAGCCCGACAGGGTCAGGTTTCATTGAAGCTTTCTTT. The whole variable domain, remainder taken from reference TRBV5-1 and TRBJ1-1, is KAGVTQTPRYLIKTRGQQVTLSCSPISGHRSVSWYQQTPGQGLQFLFEYFSETQRNKGNFPGRFSGRQFSNSRSEMNVSTLELGDSALYLCASSPTGSGFIEAFFGQGTRLTVV.